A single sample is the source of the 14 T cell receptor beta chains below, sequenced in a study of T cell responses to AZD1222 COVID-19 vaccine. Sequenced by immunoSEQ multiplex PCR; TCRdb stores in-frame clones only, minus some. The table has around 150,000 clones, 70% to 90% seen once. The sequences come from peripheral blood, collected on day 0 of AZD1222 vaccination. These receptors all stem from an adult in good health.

The CDR3, as DNA: TGTGCCACCAGCAGAGATCAATGGTACAATGAGCAGTTCTTC. It codes for CATSRDQWYNEQFF. V usage is TRBV15 and J usage is TRBJ2-1; D not resolved. The CDR3 consists of 14 residues. V shed 0 bases and J shed 4 bases, with 7 bases lying between them. Per the germline V gene, CDR1 is LNHNV and CDR2 is YYDKDF (reference sequence).

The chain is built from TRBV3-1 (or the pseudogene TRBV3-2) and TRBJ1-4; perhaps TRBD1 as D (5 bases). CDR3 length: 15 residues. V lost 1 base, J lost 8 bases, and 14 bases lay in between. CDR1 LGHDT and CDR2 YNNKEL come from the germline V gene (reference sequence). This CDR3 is CASSQVTRVYEKLFF. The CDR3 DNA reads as TGTGCCAGCAGCCAAGTAACCAGGGTATACGAAAAACTGTTTTTT.

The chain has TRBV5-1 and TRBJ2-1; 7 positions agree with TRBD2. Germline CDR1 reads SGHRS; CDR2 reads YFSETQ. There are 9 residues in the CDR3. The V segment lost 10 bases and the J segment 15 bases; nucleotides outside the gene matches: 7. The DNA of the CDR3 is TGCGCCTCCGGGGAGGGCGCGTTCTTC. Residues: CASGEGAFF. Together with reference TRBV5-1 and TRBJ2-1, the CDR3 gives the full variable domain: KAGVTQTPRYLIKTRGQQVTLSCSPISGHRSVSWYQQTPGQGLQFLFEYFSETQRNKGNFPGRFSGRQFSNSRSEMNVSTLELGDSALYLCASGEGAFFGPGTRLTVL.

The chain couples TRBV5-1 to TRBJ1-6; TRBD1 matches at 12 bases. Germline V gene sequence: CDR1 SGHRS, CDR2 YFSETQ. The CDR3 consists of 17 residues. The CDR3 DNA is TGCCCCCGCCGCGCGGGGGCGGCGGGGACAGGGGGCCCACCCCTCCACTTT. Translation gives CPRRAGAAGTGGPPLHF.

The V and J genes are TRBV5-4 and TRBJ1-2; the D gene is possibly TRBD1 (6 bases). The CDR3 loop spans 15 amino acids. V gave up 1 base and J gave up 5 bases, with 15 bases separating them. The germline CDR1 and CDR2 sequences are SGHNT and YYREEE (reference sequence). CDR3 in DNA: TGTGCCAGCAGCTTGACTGGAACAGGGAAGTATGGCTACACCTTC. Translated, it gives CASSLTGTGKYGYTF. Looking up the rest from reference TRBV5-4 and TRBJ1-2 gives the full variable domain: ETGVTQSPTHLIKTRGQQVTLRCSSQSGHNTVSWYQQALGQGPQFIFQYYREEENGRGNFPPRFSGLQFPNYSSELNVNALELDDSALYLCASSLTGTGKYGYTFGSGTRLTVV.

The CDR3 is CASSFADLYTGELFF. Here the CDR3 DNA reads TGTGCCAGCAGCTTTGCGGACTTGTACACCGGGGAGCTGTTTTTT. The chain joins TRBV5-6 to TRBJ2-2; possible D gene TRBD2, 5 bases. Trimming left V 2 bases short and J 3 bases short, with 11 bases between. Germline loops: CDR1 SGHDT, CDR2 YYEEEE. The CDR3 has 15 residues.

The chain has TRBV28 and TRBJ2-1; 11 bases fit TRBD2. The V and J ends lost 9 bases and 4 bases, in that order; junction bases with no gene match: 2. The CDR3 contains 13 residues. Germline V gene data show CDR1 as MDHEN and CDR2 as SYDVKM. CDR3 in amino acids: CARGTSGYNEQFF. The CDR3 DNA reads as TGTGCCAGGGGGACTAGCGGTTACAATGAGCAGTTCTTC.

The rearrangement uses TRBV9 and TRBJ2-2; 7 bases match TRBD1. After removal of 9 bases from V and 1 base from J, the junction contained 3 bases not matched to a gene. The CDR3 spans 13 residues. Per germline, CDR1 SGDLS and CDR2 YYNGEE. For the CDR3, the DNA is TGTGCCACTGGGACAGAGAACACCGGGGAGCTGTTTTTT. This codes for CATGTENTGELFF. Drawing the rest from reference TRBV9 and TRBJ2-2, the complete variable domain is DSGVTQTPKHLITATGQRVTLRCSPRSGDLSVYWYQQSLDQGLQFLIQYYNGEERAKGNILERFSAQQFPDLHSELNLSSLELGDSALYFCATGTENTGELFFGEGSRLTVL.

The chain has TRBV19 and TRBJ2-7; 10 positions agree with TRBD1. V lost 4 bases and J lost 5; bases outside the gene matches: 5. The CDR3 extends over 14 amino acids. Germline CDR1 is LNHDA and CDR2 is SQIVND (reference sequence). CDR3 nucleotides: TGTGCCAGTAGTAGGGGGACAGGGGACCACGAGCAGTACTTC. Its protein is CASSRGTGDHEQYF.

The CDR3 protein is CATGDSSGNTIYF. DNA of the CDR3: TGTGCCACCGGGGACAGCTCTGGAAACACCATATATTTT. V and J are TRBV10-3 and TRBJ1-3, with TRBD1 matching over 7 bases. Trimming removed 10 bases from V and 0 bases from J; junction bases left unmatched: 3. Germline V gene data show CDR1 as ENHRY and CDR2 as SYGVKD. The CDR3 totals 13 residues.

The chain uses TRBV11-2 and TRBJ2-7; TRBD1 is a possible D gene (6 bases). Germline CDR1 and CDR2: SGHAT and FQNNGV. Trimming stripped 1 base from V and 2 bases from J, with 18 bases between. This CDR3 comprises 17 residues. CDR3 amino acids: CASSLVGLGARTYEQYF. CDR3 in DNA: TGTGCCAGCAGCTTAGTCGGGTTGGGGGCGAGGACCTACGAGCAGTACTTC.

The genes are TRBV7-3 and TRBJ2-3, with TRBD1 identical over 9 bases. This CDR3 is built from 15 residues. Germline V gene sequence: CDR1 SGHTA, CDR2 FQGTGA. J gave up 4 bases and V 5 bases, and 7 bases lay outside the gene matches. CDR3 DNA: TGTGCCAGCAGCCCTGGACAGGGGTGGTCAGATACGCAGTATTTT. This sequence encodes CASSPGQGWSDTQYF. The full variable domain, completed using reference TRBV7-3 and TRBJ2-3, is GAGVSQTPSNKVTEKGKYVELRCDPISGHTALYWYRQSLGQGPEFLIYFQGTGAADDSGLPNDRFFAVRPEGSVSTLKIQRTERGDSAVYLCASSPGQGWSDTQYFGPGTRLTVL.

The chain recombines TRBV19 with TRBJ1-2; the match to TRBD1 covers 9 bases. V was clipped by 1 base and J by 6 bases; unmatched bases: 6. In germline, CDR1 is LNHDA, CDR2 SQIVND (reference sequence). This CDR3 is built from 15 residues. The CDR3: CASSIVGQGNHGYTF. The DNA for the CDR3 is TGTGCCAGTAGTATAGTCGGACAGGGGAATCATGGCTACACCTTC.

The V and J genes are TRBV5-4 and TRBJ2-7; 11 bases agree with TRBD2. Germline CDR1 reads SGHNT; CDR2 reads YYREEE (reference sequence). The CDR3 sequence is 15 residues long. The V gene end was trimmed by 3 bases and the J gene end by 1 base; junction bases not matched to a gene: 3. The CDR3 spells CASSYGLAGSYEQYF. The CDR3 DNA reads TGTGCCAGCAGCTACGGACTAGCGGGTTCCTACGAGCAGTACTTC.